This entry describes one T cell receptor (beta chain). The sample is drawn from a study of tumor T cells in aggressive B-cell lymphoma. Generated by immunoSEQ multiplex PCR, the TCRdb table keeps only in-frame clones and is missing some. This table has 950 to 1,500 clones, more than 75% appearing once. The sequence derives from an adult with diffuse large B cell lymphoma. The sample consisted of tumor tissue.

The CDR3 region has the DNA TGTGCCAGCACTGGAGGGGCAGGAGAGCAGTTCTTC. Amino acids: CASTGGAGEQFF. The rearrangement links TRBV7-6 to TRBJ2-1, with D possibly being TRBD2 (6 bases). This CDR3 is built from 12 residues. V was clipped by 7 bases and J by 10 bases, with 14 bases between them. Germline V gene lookup returns CDR1 SGHVS and CDR2 FNYEAQ.